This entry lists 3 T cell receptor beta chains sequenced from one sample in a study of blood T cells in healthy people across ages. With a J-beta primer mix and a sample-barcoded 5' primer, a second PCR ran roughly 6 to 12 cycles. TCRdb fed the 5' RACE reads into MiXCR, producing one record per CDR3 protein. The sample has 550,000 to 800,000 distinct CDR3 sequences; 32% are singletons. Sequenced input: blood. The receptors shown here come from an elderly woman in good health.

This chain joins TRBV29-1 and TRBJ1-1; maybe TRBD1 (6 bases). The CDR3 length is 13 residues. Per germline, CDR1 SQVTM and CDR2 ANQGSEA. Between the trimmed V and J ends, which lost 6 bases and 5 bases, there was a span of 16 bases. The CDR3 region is CSVEQGSRTEAFF. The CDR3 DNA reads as TGCAGCGTCGAACAGGGTTCCAGGACTGAAGCTTTCTTT. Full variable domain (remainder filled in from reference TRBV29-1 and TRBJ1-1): SAVISQKPSRDICQRGTSLTIQCQVDSQVTMMFWYRQQPGQSLTLIATANQGSEATYESGFVIDKFPISRPNLTFSTLTVSNMSPEDSSIYLCSVEQGSRTEAFFGQGTRLTVV.

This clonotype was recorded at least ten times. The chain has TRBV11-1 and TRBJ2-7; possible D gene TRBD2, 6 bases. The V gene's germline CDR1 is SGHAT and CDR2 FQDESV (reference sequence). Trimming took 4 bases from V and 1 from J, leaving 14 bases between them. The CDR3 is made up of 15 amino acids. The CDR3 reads CASSSDQAGSYEQYF. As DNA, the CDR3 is TGTGCCAGCAGCTCTGATCAGGCGGGGTCCTACGAGCAGTACTTC.

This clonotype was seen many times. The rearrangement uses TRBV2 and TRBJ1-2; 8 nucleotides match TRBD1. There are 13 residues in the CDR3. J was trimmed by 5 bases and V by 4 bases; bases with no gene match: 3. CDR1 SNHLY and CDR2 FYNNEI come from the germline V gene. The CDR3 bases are TGTGCCAGCAGTGGGACAGGGAGTTATGGCTACACCTTC. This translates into CASSGTGSYGYTF. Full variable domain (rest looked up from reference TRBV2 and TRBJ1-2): EPEVTQTPSHQVTQMGQEVILRCVPISNHLYFYWYRQILGQKVEFLVSFYNNEISEKSEIFDDQFSVERPDGSNFTLKIRSTKLEDSAMYFCASSGTGSYGYTFGSGTRLTVV.